These 2 T cell receptor beta chains came from one sample sequenced in a study of blood T cell repertoires in COVID-19. Sequencing used immunoSEQ multiplex PCR; TCRdb keeps in-frame clones, though not all of them. The sample has fewer than 350,000 clones, more than 75% seen once. The specimen was PBMCs or T cells enriched from blood (not recorded which). All receptors derive from a woman aged 40 to 50 with acute COVID-19.

The V call is TRBV5-6, the J call TRBJ1-6, with TRBD1 matching over 7 bases. Germline-derived CDR1 and CDR2 are SGHDT and YYEEEE. This CDR3 region has 13 residues. V dropped 7 bases and J dropped 9; count of bases not matched to a gene: 7. The CDR3 DNA is TGTGCCAGCCGGCGACAGGGTGGTTCACCCCTCCACTTT. Its protein is CASRRQGGSPLHF.

There are a few counts of this clone. The genes are TRBV19 and TRBJ1-5; D might be TRBD1 (6 bases). The CDR3 contains 15 residues. Germline CDR1 reads LNHDA; CDR2 reads SQIVND (reference sequence). Trimming left V 1 base short and J 7 bases short, with 14 bases between. CDR3 sequence reads: CASSIGWGRRQPQHF. CDR3 coding DNA: TGTGCCAGTAGTATAGGTTGGGGGCGCAGACAGCCCCAGCATTTT.